This TCR beta chain was sequenced for a study of regulatory T cells in long-lasting Graves disease. CDR3 size: 13 residues. The germline gives CDR1 MNHNS, CDR2 SASEGT. The J segment lost 13 bases and the V segment lost 7 bases, leaving 12 bases of the junction unmatched. Investigators prepared the TCR beta libraries by applying iRepertoire HTBI primers and Arm-PCR of CDR3 regions. In TCRdb, the multiplex PCR reads were re-called with MiXCR into one record per CDR3 protein. This sample has 240,000 or so distinct CDR3 sequences, with roughly a fifth found just once. The time point was: newly diagnosed GD, antithyroid drugs for less than 3 months. There was RNA extracted from PBMCs, and the TCR library was made from it.

The clonotype was recovered from a female donor with Graves disease. V usage is TRBV6-1 and J usage is TRBJ2-1; 8 positions match TRBD2. This sample comprised peripheral blood mononuclear cells (PBMCs), obtained at new diagnosis, from a patient treated with antithyroid drugs. This CDR3 is CASNGRGATSQFF. Written as DNA, the CDR3 is TGTGCCAGCAATGGGCGGGGGGCTACGAGCCAGTTCTTC.